The rows below give T cell receptor beta chains drawn from one sample of a study of breast tumors, draining lymph nodes, adjacent tissues. TCRdb re-derived calls from the multiplex PCR reads in MiXCR, one entry per CDR3 protein. The sample includes tens of thousands of distinct CDR3 sequences, over 25% seen only once; the top ten take 8.1%. The sequencing input was axillary lymph node tissue. These receptors were obtained from a female donor with breast cancer. Some clones in this sample may be carry-over from other donors' samples. The CDR3 runs from the conserved cysteine through the conserved F or W. Fields, in order: J gene, V gene, CDR3 protein.

J gene: TRBJ2-2
V gene: TRBV20-1
CDR3 protein: CSADSSPGQVF

J gene: TRBJ2-1
V gene: TRBV6-7
CDR3 protein: CARYVGGQGEGNEQFF

J gene: TRBJ1-4
V gene: TRBV10-1
CDR3 protein: CASHDYQGLATNEKLFF

J gene: TRBJ2-2
V gene: TRBV9
CDR3 protein: CASSVEGQGELFF

J gene: TRBJ1-1
V gene: TRBV24-1
CDR3 protein: CATSDPLDRRRTEAFF

J gene: TRBJ2-1
V gene: TRBV6-2/TRBV6-3
CDR3 protein: CASSYVGLAGRRVF

J gene: TRBJ2-7
V gene: TRBV7-2
CDR3 protein: CASRISEISYEQYF

J gene: TRBJ2-2
V gene: TRBV20-1
CDR3 protein: CSARPIGRTAGSTGELFF

J gene: TRBJ1-3
V gene: TRBV6-1
CDR3 protein: CASEIDSGNTIYF

J gene: TRBJ1-5
V gene: TRBV19
CDR3 protein: CASSPSGSQPRHF

J gene: TRBJ2-7
V gene: TRBV20-1
CDR3 protein: CSAYNGLADTGSAEQYF

J gene: TRBJ1-6
V gene: TRBV3-1
CDR3 protein: CASSQVGASPLHF

J gene: TRBJ2-2
V gene: TRBV27
CDR3 protein: CASSLYGTGNTGELFF

J gene: TRBJ2-6
V gene: TRBV20-1
CDR3 protein: CSATSGTNVLTF

J gene: TRBJ2-5
V gene: TRBV5-8
CDR3 protein: CASSLDWTGYTETQYF

J gene: TRBJ1-6
V gene: TRBV14
CDR3 protein: CASSQRQGGGSPLHF

J gene: TRBJ2-5
V gene: TRBV20-1
CDR3 protein: CSADGRLSGGGDSTQYF

J gene: TRBJ1-1
V gene: TRBV5-1
CDR3 protein: CASSLAGHMNTEAFF

J gene: TRBJ1-2
V gene: TRBV20-1
CDR3 protein: CSASTSRGVGGYTF

J gene: TRBJ1-2
V gene: TRBV30
CDR3 protein: CAWSVQHLAYGYTF

J gene: TRBJ1-2
V gene: TRBV29-1
CDR3 protein: CSVEDLGLQGYTF

J gene: TRBJ2-5
V gene: TRBV7-8
CDR3 protein: CASSLGQVGETQYF

J gene: TRBJ1-1
V gene: TRBV12-3/TRBV12-4
CDR3 protein: CASSLGGGTEAFF

J gene: TRBJ2-2
V gene: TRBV6-6
CDR3 protein: CASYYSLTGELFF

J gene: TRBJ2-4
V gene: TRBV6-1
CDR3 protein: CASRADRGRIDIQYF

J gene: TRBJ2-7
V gene: TRBV10-3
CDR3 protein: CAISVSGGVYPHEQYF

J gene: TRBJ1-1
V gene: TRBV7-2
CDR3 protein: CASSLPQDSFVTFF

J gene: TRBJ1-4
V gene: TRBV4-3
CDR3 protein: CASSHDRGRNEKLFF

J gene: TRBJ2-3
V gene: TRBV5-5
CDR3 protein: CATSSPGQSTDTQYF

J gene: TRBJ1-2
V gene: TRBV25-1
CDR3 protein: CASTRQGANYGYTF

J gene: TRBJ1-2
V gene: TRBV29-1
CDR3 protein: CTPGGSPSGYTF

J gene: TRBJ1-5
V gene: TRBV12-3/TRBV12-4
CDR3 protein: CVSSTLAQPAQHF

J gene: TRBJ2-1
V gene: TRBV6-6
CDR3 protein: CASSYRLGGSTYNEQFF

J gene: TRBJ1-5
V gene: TRBV20-1
CDR3 protein: CSAEGAGADQPQHF

J gene: TRBJ2-5
V gene: TRBV28
CDR3 protein: CASSSPGGQETQYF

J gene: TRBJ2-1
V gene: TRBV3-1
CDR3 protein: CASASAPLYNEQFF

J gene: TRBJ2-1
V gene: TRBV20-1
CDR3 protein: CSAREFSGRGVPEQFF

J gene: TRBJ1-3
V gene: TRBV9
CDR3 protein: CASSASTGAGNTIYF

J gene: TRBJ2-7
V gene: TRBV15
CDR3 protein: CATSSFQGSLSYEQYF

J gene: TRBJ1-2
V gene: TRBV29-1
CDR3 protein: CSGKDRSRYTF

J gene: TRBJ2-3
V gene: TRBV5-5
CDR3 protein: CASSLDRGFTDTQYF

J gene: TRBJ1-4
V gene: TRBV4-1
CDR3 protein: CASSQSGQGREKLFF

J gene: TRBJ2-2
V gene: TRBV12-3/TRBV12-4
CDR3 protein: CASSGVTGELFF

J gene: TRBJ2-4
V gene: TRBV4-1
CDR3 protein: CASSPGAADNIQYF

J gene: TRBJ2-7
V gene: TRBV19
CDR3 protein: CASGLTSATLGEQYF

J gene: TRBJ2-2
V gene: TRBV5-4
CDR3 protein: CASSGGAQTPGELFF

J gene: TRBJ1-5
V gene: TRBV9
CDR3 protein: CASSEGNVASNQPQHF

J gene: TRBJ2-2
V gene: TRBV4-3
CDR3 protein: CASSPLGPATGELFF

J gene: TRBJ1-2
V gene: TRBV29-1
CDR3 protein: CSVEGGGSGYTF

J gene: TRBJ2-5
V gene: TRBV6-2/TRBV6-3
CDR3 protein: CASSYSIVSAGEETQYF

J gene: TRBJ1-3
V gene: TRBV19
CDR3 protein: CASTATGTGNTIYF

J gene: TRBJ2-2
V gene: TRBV7-6
CDR3 protein: CASSLVSGGNTGELFF

J gene: TRBJ2-2
V gene: TRBV28
CDR3 protein: CASGVAGRAGELFF

J gene: TRBJ2-3
V gene: TRBV28
CDR3 protein: CASNPPDALTDTQYF

J gene: TRBJ2-3
V gene: TRBV6-1
CDR3 protein: CASARARNQGSTDTQYF

J gene: TRBJ2-7
V gene: TRBV20-1
CDR3 protein: CSARGPGEQYF

J gene: TRBJ1-2
V gene: TRBV4-2
CDR3 protein: CASSQETGGVGYAF

J gene: TRBJ2-4
V gene: TRBV19
CDR3 protein: CASSPSSPGQKNTQYF